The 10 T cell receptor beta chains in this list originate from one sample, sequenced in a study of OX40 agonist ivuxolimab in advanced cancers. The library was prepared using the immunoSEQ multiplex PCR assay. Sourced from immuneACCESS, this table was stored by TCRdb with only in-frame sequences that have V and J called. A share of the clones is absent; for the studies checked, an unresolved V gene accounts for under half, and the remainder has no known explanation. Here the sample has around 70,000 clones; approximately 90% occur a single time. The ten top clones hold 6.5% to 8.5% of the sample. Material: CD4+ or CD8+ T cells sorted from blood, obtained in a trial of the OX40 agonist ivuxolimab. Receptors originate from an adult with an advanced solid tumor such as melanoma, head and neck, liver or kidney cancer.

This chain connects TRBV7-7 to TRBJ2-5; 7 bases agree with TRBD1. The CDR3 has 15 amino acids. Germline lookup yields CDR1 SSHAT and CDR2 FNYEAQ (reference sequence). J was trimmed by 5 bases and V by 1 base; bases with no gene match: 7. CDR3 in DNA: TGTGCCAGCAGCTTAGAAGCGACAGGGTTGGAGACCCAGTACTTC. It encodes CASSLEATGLETQYF. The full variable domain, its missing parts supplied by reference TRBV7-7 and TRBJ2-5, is GAGVSQSPRYKVTKRGQDVTLRCDPISSHATLYWYQQALGQGPEFLTYFNYEAQPDKSGLPSDRFSAERPEGSISTLTIQRTEQRDSAMYRCASSLEATGLETQYFGPGTRLLVL.

CDR3 region: CASSYRAGVPQETQYF. The CDR3 region has the DNA TGTGCCAGCAGTTACAGGGCAGGGGTGCCACAAGAGACCCAGTACTTC. The chain combines TRBV6-5 with TRBJ2-5, with a possible D match to TRBD1 (6 bases). The CDR3 covers 16 residues. Looked up from germline, CDR1 is MNHEY and CDR2 is SVGAGI. Between the trimmed V and J ends, which lost 2 bases and 2 bases, there was a span of 15 bases.

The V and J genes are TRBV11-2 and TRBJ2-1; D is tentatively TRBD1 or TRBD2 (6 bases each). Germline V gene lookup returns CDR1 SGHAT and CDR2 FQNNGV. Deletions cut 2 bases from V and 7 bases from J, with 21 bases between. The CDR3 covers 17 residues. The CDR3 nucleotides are TGTGCCAGCAGCTTAAGCTTAGGGGGGCCAGGGTTTAATGAGCAGTTCTTC. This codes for CASSLSLGGPGFNEQFF.

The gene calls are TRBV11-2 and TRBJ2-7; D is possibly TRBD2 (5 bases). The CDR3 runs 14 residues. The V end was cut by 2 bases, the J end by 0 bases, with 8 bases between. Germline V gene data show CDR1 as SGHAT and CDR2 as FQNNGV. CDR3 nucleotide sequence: TGTGCCAGCAGCTTATCCCGGGGCTCCTACGAGCAGTACTTC. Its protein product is CASSLSRGSYEQYF. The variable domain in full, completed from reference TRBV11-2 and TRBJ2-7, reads EAGVAQSPRYKIIEKRQSVAFWCNPISGHATLYWYQQILGQGPKLLIQFQNNGVVDDSQLPKDRFSAERLKGVDSTLKIQPAKLEDSAVYLCASSLSRGSYEQYFGPGTRLTVT.

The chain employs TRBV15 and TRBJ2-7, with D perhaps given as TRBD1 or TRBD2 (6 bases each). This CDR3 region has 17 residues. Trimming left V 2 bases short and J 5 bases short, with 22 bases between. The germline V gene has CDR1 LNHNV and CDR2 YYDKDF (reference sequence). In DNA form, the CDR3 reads TGTGCCACCAGCAGACCCGGGGCGGGACGGGGGCAGGACGAGCAGTACTTC. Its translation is CATSRPGAGRGQDEQYF.

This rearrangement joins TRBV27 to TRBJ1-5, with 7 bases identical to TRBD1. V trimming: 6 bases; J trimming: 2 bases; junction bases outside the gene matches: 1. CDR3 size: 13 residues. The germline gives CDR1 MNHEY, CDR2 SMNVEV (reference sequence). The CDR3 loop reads CASSTGGNQPQHF. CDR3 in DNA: TGTGCCAGCAGCACAGGGGGCAATCAGCCCCAGCATTTT.

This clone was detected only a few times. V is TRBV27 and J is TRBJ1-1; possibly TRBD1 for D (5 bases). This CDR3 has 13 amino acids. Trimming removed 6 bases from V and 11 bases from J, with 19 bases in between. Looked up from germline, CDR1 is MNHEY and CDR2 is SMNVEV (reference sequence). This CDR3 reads CASRLTPSEGAFF. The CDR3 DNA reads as TGTGCCAGCAGACTTACCCCGTCGGAGGGGGCTTTCTTT.

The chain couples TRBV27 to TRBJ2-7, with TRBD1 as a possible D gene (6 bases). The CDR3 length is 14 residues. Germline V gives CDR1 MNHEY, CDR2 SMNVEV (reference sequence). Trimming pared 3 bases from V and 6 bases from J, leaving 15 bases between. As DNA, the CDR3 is TGTGCCAGCAGTTTCCGGACAGATGGGCGCGAGCAGTACTTC. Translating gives CASSFRTDGREQYF.

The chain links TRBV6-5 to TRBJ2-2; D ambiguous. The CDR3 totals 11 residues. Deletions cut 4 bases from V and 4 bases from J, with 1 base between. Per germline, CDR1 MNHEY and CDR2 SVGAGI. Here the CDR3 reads CASSSTGELFF. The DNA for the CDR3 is TGTGCCAGCAGTTCCACCGGGGAGCTGTTTTTT.

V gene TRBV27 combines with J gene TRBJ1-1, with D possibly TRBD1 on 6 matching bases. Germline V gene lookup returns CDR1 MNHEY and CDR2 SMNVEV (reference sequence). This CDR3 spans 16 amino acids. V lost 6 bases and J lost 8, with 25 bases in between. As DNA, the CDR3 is TGTGCCAGCAGGTTTTTATCGTTCGGGGGAGGGGGAGAAGCTTTCTTT. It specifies CASRFLSFGGGGEAFF.